This T cell receptor (beta chain) derives from a study of CD8 T cells in Susac syndrome. From blood CD8+ and CD4+ T cells, TCR beta sequences were generated. Germline assignment: CDR1 SEHNR and CDR2 FQNEAQ (reference sequence). Trimming cost V 5 bases and J 6 bases; bases outside gene matches: 13. The CDR3 covers 16 residues. After extraction with the RNeasy kit, roughly 0.5 to 1 ug of the RNA was reverse transcribed using random hexamers. MiXCR, run by TCRdb on the immunoSEQ multiplex PCR reads, gives a single entry per CDR3 protein. This table has about 300,000 distinct CDR3 sequences, roughly 85% appearing once.

The TCR sequence derives from a human donor with multiple sclerosis. The chain is built from TRBV7-9 and TRBJ1-5; 7 bases are a match to TRBD1. The sequencing sample was made of CD8+ T cells from PBMCs. The CDR3, as DNA: TGTGCCAGCAGCGCAGATGACAGGGAGTATGGTCAGCCCCAGCATTTT. This translates into CASSADDREYGQPQHF. The full variable domain, in which reference TRBV7-9 and TRBJ1-5 provide the parts outside the CDR3, is DTGVSQNPRHKITKRGQNVTFRCDPISEHNRLYWYRQTLGQGPEFLTYFQNEAQLEKSRLLSDRFSAERPKGSFSTLEIQRTEQGDSAMYLCASSADDREYGQPQHFGDGTRLSIL.